Listed below are T cell receptor beta chains from one sample, sequenced in a study of shared clonotypes between healthy human individuals. Repertoires were generated with immunoSEQ multiplex PCR, while TCRdb's copy carries only in-frame clones and drops some. The sample consists of 2 million to 2.5 million clones, 85% to 95% of them appearing once. The sequenced material came from naive CD4+ T cells from PBMCs. The receptors here all came from a man between 18 and 29 years old in good health. Some clones in this sample may be carry-over from other donors' samples. CDR3s leave out the opening cysteine and the closing phenylalanine or tryptophan. D genes are given only for firm matches. Clone size is given for some rows only: seen once, a few or many times, or a class if the clone is expanded.

cdr3_length j_call v_call clone_size d_call cdr3_aa
12 TRBJ1-5 TRBV6-1 once . ASSENTGNQPQH
11 TRBJ1-2 TRBV11-2 . . ASSTQGNYGYT
15 TRBJ2-2 TRBV5-1 . . ASSSNDGWDNTGELF
13 TRBJ1-6 TRBV5-4 . . ASSLAGGGDSPLH
14 TRBJ1-5 TRBV5-8 . TRBD1 ASSLDRGRGNQPQH
13 TRBJ1-1 TRBV6-5 . . ASSYISLGSTEAF
13 TRBJ2-7 TRBV6-5 . TRBD2 ASSYDRGGNYEQY
11 TRBJ2-7 TRBV7-6 . . ASRATSSYEQY
13 TRBJ2-7 TRBV5-6 . TRBD2 ASSLSTSGHYEQY
13 TRBJ2-7 TRBV13 . TRBD1 ASSLAGTGYYEQY
15 TRBJ2-2 TRBV5-1 . . ASSLRVTQLNTGELF
15 TRBJ1-5 TRBV4-1 . TRBD1 ASSQGVGGYRNQPQH
11 TRBJ1-5 TRBV6-9 . . ASRRDGNQPQH
13 TRBJ1-5 TRBV28 . . ASRIGGGSNQPQH
11 TRBJ2-7 TRBV6-6 . . ASGRGDSYEQY
14 TRBJ2-1 TRBV7-9 . TRBD1 ASSLGTGEYKGEQF
16 TRBJ2-6 TRBV4-3 . . ASSQGNDRPTGANVLT